This paragraph covers one TCR beta chain sequence. What it binds is not known. Attached unique molecular identifiers marked individual cDNA molecules. From the 5' RACE reads, TCRdb called clonotypes with MiXCR, one entry per CDR3 protein. The sample includes approximately 77,000 distinct CDR3 sequences, over 9.5% of them seen just once. With 2 bases removed from V and 6 bases from J, the gap between germline ends came to 18 bases. The germline gives CDR1 SGDLS, CDR2 YYNGEE. CDR3 size: 16 residues. The data stem from a study of early T cells in non-severe SARS-CoV-2 infection. Study details: Sequenced bulk RNA came from whole blood that was unsorted, and chains were unpaired.

The study, taken as a whole, reports: VDJdb-based annotation leaned toward anti-spike CD8 responses and missed private and CD4 specificities.

The chain employs TRBV9 and TRBJ2-1; tentatively, D is TRBD2 (6 bases). The sequenced material came from whole blood. The sequence was obtained from an adult who was a healthcare worker with PCR-confirmed SARS-CoV-2 infection or an uninfected control (not recorded which). This CDR3 reads CASSVVPGRGGNEQFF. CDR3 DNA sequence: TGTGCCAGCAGCGTCGTGCCAGGGCGGGGAGGCAATGAGCAGTTCTTC.